This T cell receptor beta chain was recorded in a study of shared clonotypes between healthy human individuals (TCRdb year 2020). About the study as a whole: The cohort included three men and two women between 18 and 49 years of age. For each donor, CD4 naive and CD4 memory were each run on three plates, CD8 naive on two plates, and CD8 memory on one plate. To estimate repertoire size and how much clonotypes are shared between individuals, the study performed deep sequencing of blood TCR repertoires from five healthy adults. To increase sequencing depth and limit assay-specific biases, different laboratories used diverse techniques to prepare libraries and sequence TCR repertoires. Between about 0.85 and 10 billion PBMCs per donor were obtained by leukapheresis.

Healthy HIV-negative adults with no recently reported acute infections or vaccinations were included as donors. Only Caucasian adults living in Nashville, Tennessee, USA were represented among the donors. CD4+ T cells were enriched by magnetic negative selection; naive cells were then positively selected on CD45RA, and the negative fraction formed the memory subset. Blood was obtained by leukapheresis, after which PBMCs were separated by Ficoll-Histopaque density gradient centrifugation and cryopreserved in liquid nitrogen vapor phase. Analytical flow cytometry was used to check the purity and quantity of each magnetically sorted T cell population. Genomic DNA was isolated from every sorted fraction and measured by UV absorbance on a Nanodrop 2000c. A remark on this clone: Its antigen is not yet known. No much larger clonotype is one base removed from it; base qualities were not supplied.

General findings and caveats noted by the study authors: Naive subsets generally had larger estimated clonotype richness than memory subsets. Based on pairwise subsampling, the degree of clonotype sharing among donors was expected to be affected by sequencing depth. When a handful of donors were compared, the shared fraction of clonotypes was about 5.4% for naive CD4, roughly 3.3% for naive CD8, 2% to 2.5% for memory CD4, and approximately 0.4% for memory CD8. The genetic and exposure-history diversity represented was limited by the small number of donors. Sampling was restricted to blood, and TCR repertoires in tissues likely differ from the TCR repertoires found in blood. Rarefaction of sorted-subset datasets indicated incomplete sequencing despite the large sequencing depth. Higher generation probabilities were observed for clonotypes shared by all four sorted-subset donors than for non-shared clonotypes.

V loses 4 bases at its end and J loses 4 bases; junction bases beyond the gene matches: 4. From cysteine to phenylalanine, the CDR3 is 14 amino acids long. Kept here is only the CDR3 DNA, which spans 42 bases and is read in frame from base 1. From a lookup of the germline V gene, CDR1 and CDR2 are SGHNT and YENEEA. TCR CDR3 regions were amplified from genomic DNA by multiplex PCR using the deep immunoSEQ assay. Extracted genomic DNA from each cell subset was spread evenly across all wells of several immunoSEQ 96-well plates, with each plate serving as a replicate. Each replicate PCR for sorted subsets received around 210 ng genomic DNA, equal to roughly 30,000 T cell genomes. Purified libraries were quantified with a Qubit 3.0 fluorometer, sized on a Bioanalyzer 2100, and re-quantified with the KAPA Library Quantification kit. Every immunoSEQ 96-well plate was sequenced on a dedicated single-read 150-cycle Illumina NextSeq 550 flow cell. As for how the authors treated the data: The immunoSEQ output contained only junctional sequences without quality scores, so filtering could not match that applied to full-length reads. To assign V/J genes and CDR3, sequences were annotated using PyIR, a Python wrapper for IgBLAST v1.9, with IMGT germline references. Reads with weak V/J assignments (E-value above 1e-6), missing CDR3, stop codons, out-of-frame junctions, or ambiguous translated residues were removed. V3J clonotypes were defined as sequences sharing an identical inferred V gene, J gene, and CDR3 amino acid sequence. Percentage overlap between repertoires was computed as shared unique clonotypes divided by the size of the smaller repertoire. Repertoire richness was assessed with RTK rarefaction, the Chao1 estimator, and Recon v2.1 estimates of unobserved clonotypes. OLGA was used to compute generation probabilities for all TCRbeta clonotypes that the gDNA method yielded from a few donors. The source is immuneACCESS, and TCRdb retained only in-frame sequences with V and J called. Part of the clones is not carried over; for the studies checked, unresolved V genes explain less than half of this, and the remainder is unexplained. Clone size and the V and J calls come from that table; the DNA yielded D and trimming. The table for this sample lists about 2.4 million clones; 93% of them were counted only once. The ten most abundant clones make up around 0.37% of the sample.

The V gene is TRBV11-3 and the J gene is TRBJ2-3, and TRBD1 aligns with 8 junction nucleotides. The receptor's source is a young man in good health. Some clones in this sample may be carry-over from other donors' samples. The specimen sequenced was naive CD4+ T cells from PBMCs. The cell subset or site tag for this specimen amounts to: CD45RA+ positively selected. The DNA sequence reads TGTGCCAGCAGCTCTCGACAGGGGTCAGATACGCAGTATTTT. Its protein is CASSSRQGSDTQYF.